This T cell receptor (beta chain) appears in the sequencing data of a study of glioma-infiltrating T cells. Whole-study results and caveats: Non-neoplastic patients had below-expected tissue-blood divergence, while all gliomas exceeded expectation. Tissue and blood shared very few CDR3 sequences.

Germline values: CDR1 SGHTA, CDR2 FQGNSA. The J segment lost 13 bases and the V segment lost 2 bases, leaving 18 bases of the junction unmatched. The CDR3 covers 16 residues. TCR alpha and beta CDR3 regions were amplified from RNA using iRepertoire nested multiplex PCR. For one-step reverse transcription and amplification, about 90-450 ng of tissue mRNA or PBMC total RNA was used. MiXCR, run by TCRdb on the multiplex PCR reads, gives a single entry per CDR3 protein. This sample has about 190,000 distinct CDR3 sequences; roughly a third occur once, and the top ten carry just over 20%. This clonotype was detected once. Its antigen is unknown.

V and J are TRBV7-2 and TRBJ2-3, with 7 bases matching TRBD2. This receptor was obtained from a human donor with low-grade glioma or glioblastoma, undergoing nonglioma brain surgery, or in good health (not recorded which). Sequencing was carried out using glioma tissue, nonneoplastic brain tissue, or PBMCs (not recorded which). The CDR3 region has the DNA TGTGCCAGCAGCTTAAGTATTCTAGCGGCTACAGATAAGAAGTATTTT. Translated: CASSLSILAATDKKYF.